Each of the 21 T cell receptor beta chains below was sequenced from the same sample in a study of T cells in Graves' hyperthyroidism and ophthalmopathy. It was RNA transcripts that yielded the amplified TCR beta CDR3 regions. HTBI primers were used for first-round RT-PCR of the TCR CDR3. TCRdb fed the multiplex PCR reads into MiXCR, producing one record per CDR3 protein. The sample lists about 400,000 distinct CDR3 sequences; more than 12% were seen once. Sequencing used blood. Every receptor here comes from a man over 45 with Graves' ophthalmopathy.

In this sample, this clonotype turned up a few times. The rearrangement uses TRBV24-1 and TRBJ2-1; perhaps TRBD2 as D (7 bases). CDR1 and CDR2 from the germline V gene are KGHDR and SFDVKD. Trimming pared 5 bases from V and 8 bases from J, leaving 18 bases between. The CDR3 has 15 amino acids. CDR3 sequence reads: CATSARGLKLDEQFF. Here the CDR3 DNA reads TGTGCCACCAGTGCGCGGGGGCTAAAGTTAGATGAGCAGTTCTTC.

This clonotype was observed many times. J is TRBJ1-1 and V is TRBV20-1, with D possibly matching TRBD1 (6 bases). The CDR3 is made up of 16 amino acids. Trimming stripped 1 base from V and 6 bases from J, with 21 bases between. Looked up from germline, CDR1 is DFQATT and CDR2 is SNEGSKA (reference sequence). The DNA of the CDR3 is TGCAGTGCTAGAGGACCTAACAGGGTGTCCCAGCCTGAAGCTTTCTTT. It translates to CSARGPNRVSQPEAFF.

Many counts were recorded for this clonotype. The chain recombines TRBV5-8 with TRBJ2-1; no definite D call. This CDR3 region has 13 residues. Germline CDR1 is SGHTS and CDR2 is YDEGEE. The V gene lost 2 bases and the J gene lost 5 bases, with 8 bases spanning the gap. CDR3 region: CASSFEFHNEQFF. For the CDR3, the DNA is TGTGCCAGCAGCTTTGAGTTCCACAATGAGCAGTTCTTC.

This clonotype was seen ten or more times. This chain uses TRBV27 with TRBJ1-6, with TRBD1 identical over 8 bases. The CDR3 is made up of 15 amino acids. The germline V gene encodes CDR1 MNHEY and CDR2 SMNVEV (reference sequence). The ends lost 2 bases at V and 7 bases at J; junction bases unmatched: 4. The CDR3 region is CASSLRTGMNSPLHF. The DNA of the CDR3 is TGTGCCAGCAGTTTAAGGACAGGGATGAATTCACCCCTCCACTTT.

In its sample, this clonotype was seen many times. V gene TRBV5-6 combines with J gene TRBJ2-3; D is uncertain. The CDR3 sequence is 14 residues long. V shed 1 base and J shed 3 bases, with 9 bases lying between them. Per the germline V gene, CDR1 is SGHDT and CDR2 is YYEEEE. For the CDR3, the DNA is TGTGCCAGCAGCTTGAGCCCCAAAACAGATACGCAGTATTTT. Its translation: CASSLSPKTDTQYF.

This clonotype was picked up many times. V usage is TRBV7-8 and J usage is TRBJ2-5; no firm D call. Germline V gene sequence: CDR1 SGHVS, CDR2 FQNEAQ. Trimming removed 7 bases at V and 1 base at J, with 13 bases between. The CDR3 is 14 amino acids. The CDR3 DNA reads as TGTGCCAGCAATCCGGTTCAGTTCCAAGAGACCCAGTACTTC. Protein sequence: CASNPVQFQETQYF.

This clonotype came up many times. The CDR3 reads CASCRKGGVGEAFF. The DNA for the CDR3 is TGTGCCAGCTGCCGCAAAGGAGGGGTCGGGGAAGCTTTCTTT. The chain employs TRBV3-1 and TRBJ1-1; possible D gene TRBD1, 5 bases. The germline V and J ends were trimmed by 8 bases and 8 bases, with 21 bases remaining between them. CDR3 length: 14 residues. The V gene's germline CDR1 is LGHDT and CDR2 YNNKEL (reference sequence).

The gene calls are TRBV10-2 and TRBJ1-2; tentatively, D is TRBD1 (6 bases). V lost 3 bases and J 1 base, leaving 18 bases between the germline ends. The CDR3 has 17 residues. CDR1 WSHSY and CDR2 SAAADI come from the germline V gene. In nucleotides, the CDR3 is TGCGCCAGCAGTGATTTCTCCGGGACACCTAGTAACTATGGCTACACCTTC. Amino acid sequence: CASSDFSGTPSNYGYTF.

This chain joins TRBV5-1 and TRBJ1-1; D call uncertain. This CDR3 is built from 14 residues. Germline V gene lookup returns CDR1 SGHRS and CDR2 YFSETQ. Trimming left V 10 bases short and J 3 bases short, with 19 bases between. For the CDR3, the DNA is TGCGCCCCCCCCCCCCCCCCCCCCCACACTGAAGCTTTCTTT. Its protein is CAPPPPPPHTEAFF.

The V call is TRBV4-2, the J call TRBJ2-3; no reliable D call. V was clipped by 8 bases and J by 2 bases, with 14 bases between them. The CDR3 sequence is 14 residues long. CDR1 is LGHNA and CDR2 is YNFKEQ in the germline V gene. The CDR3 loop is CASGSEAPTDTQYF. As DNA, the CDR3 is TGTGCCAGCGGCTCAGAGGCCCCCACAGATACGCAGTATTTT.

The sample holds a few counts of this clonotype. The chain has TRBV6-2 or TRBV6-3 and TRBJ1-5, with TRBD1 matching 8 bases. This CDR3 spans 16 amino acids. Germline CDR1 MNHEY, CDR2 SVGEGT. The V and J ends lost 2 bases and 1 base, in that order; junction bases with no gene match: 4. The CDR3 region has the DNA TGTGCCAGCAGTTACGAGACAGGGGAGAGCAATCAGCCCCAGCATTTT. Translating gives CASSYETGESNQPQHF.

In its sample, this clonotype was seen many times. This chain connects TRBV2 to TRBJ1-2, with no clear D. Germline CDR1 reads SNHLY; CDR2 reads FYNNEI. Deletions cut 2 bases from V and 4 bases from J, with 14 bases between. The CDR3 runs to 15 residues. The CDR3 DNA follows: TGTGCCAGCAGTGAACGGCTAACCCGGGCCTATGGCTACACCTTC. It codes for CASSERLTRAYGYTF.

J is TRBJ2-1 and V is TRBV12-3 or TRBV12-4; D perhaps matches TRBD2 (5 bases). This CDR3 spans 14 amino acids. The V and J ends lost 5 bases and 6 bases respectively, with 14 bases between them. The CDR3 DNA sequence: TGTGCCAGCAGTGCCTCCGGGGAAACCAATGAGCAGTTCTTC. Translating gives CASSASGETNEQFF.

The chain recombines TRBV3-1 with TRBJ1-5, with D maybe TRBD1 (5 bases). From germline, CDR1 is LGHDT and CDR2 YNNKEL (reference sequence). The CDR3 spans 14 residues. V was clipped by 0 bases and J by 9 bases, with 12 bases between them. The CDR3 DNA reads as TGTGCCAGCAGCCAAGACCCTGACAGCGGGCCCCAGCATTTT. This codes for CASSQDPDSGPQHF.

This clonotype was counted at least ten times. The chain couples TRBV30 to TRBJ2-5; tentatively, D is TRBD2 (5 bases). Trimming took off 1 base at V and 5 bases at J, with 20 bases between the two ends. Germline CDR1 reads GTSNPN; CDR2 reads SVGIG (reference sequence). This CDR3 is built from 16 residues. CDR3 region: CAWSGPYRAEGETQYF. CDR3 nucleotide sequence: TGTGCCTGGAGTGGGCCTTACCGGGCAGAGGGCGAGACCCAGTACTTC.

This clonotype was seen more than once but under ten times. A read error may explain this, as a much larger clone is one base away. The chain uses TRBV12-3 or TRBV12-4 and TRBJ2-7, with D hard to call. The V end lost 5 bases, the J end lost 0 bases, and 14 bases lay between the germline ends. The CDR3 contains 15 residues. The CDR3 region is CASSPGIGSSYEQYF. The CDR3 DNA follows: TGTGCCAGCAGTCCTGGGATAGGGTCCTCCTACGAGCAGTACTTC.

There are many counts of this clonotype. This rearrangement joins TRBV11-2 to TRBJ2-1; tentatively, D is TRBD2 (6 bases). Germline V gene lookup returns CDR1 SGHAT and CDR2 FQNNGV. The CDR3 contains 14 residues. Trimming took off 1 base at V and 3 bases at J, with 7 bases between the two ends. This CDR3 is CASSLAGVYNEQFF. The CDR3 DNA reads as TGTGCCAGCAGCTTAGCGGGAGTCTACAATGAGCAGTTCTTC.

CDR3 region: CASSFQGEQYF. The CDR3 nucleotides read TGTGCCAGCAGCTTCCAGGGGGAGCAGTACTTC. This chain links TRBV5-4 with TRBJ2-7, with TRBD1 as a possible D gene (6 bases). Germline CDR1 reads SGHNT; CDR2 reads YYREEE (reference sequence). CDR3 length: 11 amino acids. V lost 2 bases, J lost 7 bases, and 7 bases lay in between.

This clonotype was seen repeatedly, ten times or more. The V gene is TRBV6-1, the J gene TRBJ1-2; TRBD1 matches 9 bases. The CDR3 is 14 residues long. Germline-derived CDR1 and CDR2 are MNHNS and SASEGT. J was trimmed by 9 bases and V by 6 bases; bases with no gene match: 11. This CDR3 is CASRPNGQGRSYTF. The CDR3 bases are TGTGCCAGCAGGCCAAACGGACAGGGGAGGAGCTACACCTTC.

This clonotype was counted many times. The chain has TRBV30 and TRBJ2-3; TRBD1 aligns across 7 bases. J lost 6 bases, V lost 3 bases, and 6 bases had no gene match. Germline CDR1 and CDR2: GTSNPN and SVGIG (reference sequence). This CDR3 is 13 amino acids long. The CDR3 nucleotides read TGTGCCTGGAGCAAGGGACAGACCGATACGCAGTATTTT. Its translation is CAWSKGQTDTQYF.

This chain links TRBV30 with TRBJ1-5; D uncertain. Trimming cost V 1 base and J 5 bases, with 9 bases left between them. The CDR3 spans 13 residues. Looked up from germline, CDR1 is GTSNPN and CDR2 is SVGIG (reference sequence). DNA of the CDR3: TGTGCCTGGAGTGCTGGGGTGGATCAGCCCCAGCATTTT. This translates into CAWSAGVDQPQHF.